The 24 T cell receptor beta chains presented below share a single source sample, sequenced in a study of blood T cell repertoires in COVID-19. Clones were sequenced by immunoSEQ multiplex PCR, and TCRdb holds only the in-frame ones, with some missing. The table lists fewer than 140,000 clones, about three quarters of them singletons, with more than 5% in the top ten. The sequenced material came from peripheral blood. These receptors all stem from an elderly man with COVID-19, enrolled during active disease.

There are a few counts of this clone. The V gene is TRBV14, the J gene TRBJ1-3; 8 positions match TRBD1. The V segment lost 1 base and the J segment 3 bases; nucleotides outside the gene matches: 8. This CDR3 is built from 17 residues. CDR1 is SGHDN, CDR2 FVKESK, per germline. The CDR3 is CASSQAYGTGGGNTIYF. The CDR3 coding sequence is TGTGCCAGCAGCCAAGCATACGGGACAGGAGGTGGAAACACCATATATTTT. Supplemented by reference TRBV14 and TRBJ1-3, the full variable domain reads EAGVTQFPSHSVIEKGQTVTLRCDPISGHDNLYWYRRVMGKEIKFLLHFVKESKQDESGMPNNRFLAERTGGTYSTLKVQPAELEDSGVYFCASSQAYGTGGGNTIYFGEGSWLTVV.

This rearrangement joins TRBV28 to TRBJ2-1; 11 bases are a match to TRBD1. The junction had 7 bases not matched to a gene; V was cut back by 5 bases and J by 4 bases. Germline V CDR1 and CDR2: MDHEN, SYDVKM. The CDR3 spans 16 residues. This CDR3 reads CASSPPGTGGYNEQFF. CDR3 bases: TGTGCCAGCAGTCCCCCGGGGACAGGGGGTTACAATGAGCAGTTCTTC.

The J gene is TRBJ2-4, the V gene TRBV19, with D possibly matching TRBD1 (5 bases). This CDR3 comprises 16 residues. Trimming removed 3 bases at V and 8 bases at J, with 20 bases between. Germline V CDR1 and CDR2: LNHDA, SQIVND (reference sequence). The CDR3 loop is CASSIDSNWPRDIQYF. The CDR3, as DNA: TGTGCCAGTAGTATCGACAGCAATTGGCCCCGGGACATTCAGTACTTC.

The V and J genes are TRBV6-5 and TRBJ1-2; 9 bases map to TRBD1. V was pared by 2 bases and J by 7 bases, with 5 bases of the junction left unmatched. This CDR3 has 14 amino acids. Germline CDR1 and CDR2: MNHEY and SVGAGI. The CDR3 protein is CASSYKGQGSGYTF. As DNA, the CDR3 is TGTGCCAGCAGTTACAAGGGACAGGGAAGTGGCTACACCTTC.

The chain carries TRBV13 and TRBJ2-4; D may be TRBD2 (7 bases). This CDR3 contains 15 residues. V lost 5 bases to trimming and J lost 7 bases, with 18 bases between them. Germline lookup yields CDR1 PRHDT and CDR2 FYEKMQ (reference sequence). For the CDR3, the DNA is TGTGCCAGCAGCCACAACGAACAGGGAGGGAACATTCAGTACTTC. Its translation is CASSHNEQGGNIQYF.

The genes are TRBV27 and TRBJ2-2, with a weak D call TRBD2 (6 bases). Germline CDR1 reads MNHEY; CDR2 reads SMNVEV (reference sequence). V gave up 8 bases and J gave up 2 bases, with 15 bases separating them. CDR3 length equals 15 residues. CDR3 sequence (DNA): TGTGCCAGCGGGGTGGAGGGCCTAAACACCGGGGAGCTGTTTTTT. Protein: CASGVEGLNTGELFF.

This clone turned up a few times. The CDR3 DNA reads as TGTGCCAGCAGTTACCTGGGCGGGAGTAGCACAGATACGCAGTATTTT. This gives the protein CASSYLGGSSTDTQYF. This rearrangement joins TRBV28 to TRBJ2-3; 7 positions match TRBD2. The CDR3 runs 16 residues. The V gene's germline CDR1 is MDHEN and CDR2 SYDVKM. With V trimmed by 4 bases and J by 0 bases, 7 bases remained unmatched. The full variable domain, its missing parts supplied by reference TRBV28 and TRBJ2-3, is DVKVTQSSRYLVKRTGEKVFLECVQDMDHENMFWYRQDPGLGLRLIYFSYDVKMKEKGDIPEGYSVSREKKERFSLILESASTNQTSMYLCASSYLGGSSTDTQYFGPGTRLTVL.

This clone was detected a few times. The J gene is TRBJ2-7, the V gene TRBV4-3; the match to TRBD1 covers 8 bases. V gave up 2 bases and J gave up 3 bases; unmatched junction bases: 12. Germline V lookup: CDR1 LGHNA, CDR2 YSLEER. The CDR3 runs 17 residues. CDR3: CASSQPQIRTGSYEQYF. The CDR3 region has the DNA TGCGCCAGCAGCCAACCTCAGATCCGGACAGGGAGCTACGAGCAGTACTTC.

The chain is built from TRBV10-3 and TRBJ2-1, with 13 bases lining up with TRBD2. Looked up from germline, CDR1 is ENHRY and CDR2 is SYGVKD. The CDR3 is made up of 17 amino acids. V trimming: 3 bases; J trimming: 7 bases; junction bases outside the gene matches: 9. As DNA, the CDR3 is TGTGCCATCAGTGACCCTCGGGGACTAGCGGGAAATAATGAGCAGTTCTTC. It specifies CAISDPRGLAGNNEQFF.

The chain joins TRBV19 to TRBJ2-7; 8 bases fit TRBD1. Germline loops: CDR1 LNHDA, CDR2 SQIVND (reference sequence). The J segment lost 4 bases and the V segment lost 9 bases, leaving 14 bases of the junction unmatched. The CDR3 extends over 15 amino acids. The CDR3 nucleotides are TGTGCCAGCAACGACCGGGGCAGGGGGCGGTACGAGCAGTACTTC. Translating gives CASNDRGRGRYEQYF.

The chain uses TRBV20-1 and TRBJ2-5; D not certain. V lost 3 bases and J 1 base, leaving 12 bases between the germline ends. This CDR3 contains 14 residues. Germline assignment: CDR1 DFQATT and CDR2 SNEGSKA (reference sequence). CDR3 sequence: CSASALTFQETQYF. DNA for the CDR3: TGCAGTGCTAGTGCTCTAACCTTCCAAGAGACCCAGTACTTC.

The J gene is TRBJ2-5, the V gene TRBV5-4, with D perhaps TRBD1 (5 bases). This CDR3 spans 14 amino acids. Germline CDR1 reads SGHNT; CDR2 reads YYREEE (reference sequence). Trimming pared 3 bases from V and 2 bases from J, leaving 11 bases between. The CDR3 sequence: CASSSKGLQETQYF. CDR3 nucleotides: TGTGCCAGCAGCTCGAAGGGGCTGCAAGAGACCCAGTACTTC.

The V call is TRBV3-1 (or the pseudogene TRBV3-2), the J call TRBJ2-7; D is possibly TRBD2 (5 bases). V lost 4 bases and J lost 5, with 18 bases in between. Germline V gene sequence: CDR1 LGHDT, CDR2 YNNKEL (reference sequence). The length of the CDR3 is 15 residues. The CDR3 sequence is CASSRSQRGRNEQYF. The DNA of the CDR3 is TGTGCCAGCAGCCGTTCCCAACGAGGGAGAAACGAGCAGTACTTC.

The J gene is TRBJ2-7, the V gene TRBV9; 11 bases agree with TRBD2. The length of the CDR3 is 16 residues. Germline V gives CDR1 SGDLS, CDR2 YYNGEE. V gave up 4 bases and J gave up 6 bases; unmatched junction bases: 12. The CDR3 here is CASSYSSGTSGSEQYF. CDR3 nucleotide sequence: TGTGCCAGCAGCTACTCCTCCGGGACTAGCGGAAGCGAGCAGTACTTC.

The CDR3 is CATNSIYITSGRYQETQYF. CDR3 coding DNA: TGTGCCACCAACTCAATTTACATTACTAGCGGGAGGTATCAAGAGACCCAGTACTTC. The chain links TRBV15 to TRBJ2-5; TRBD2 matches at 12 bases. The ends lost 7 bases at V and 2 bases at J; junction bases unmatched: 17. The CDR3 is made up of 19 amino acids. Germline CDR1 reads LNHNV; CDR2 reads YYDKDF (reference sequence).

In its sample, this clone was seen once. The genes are TRBV19 and TRBJ1-2; 7 bases align to TRBD1. The CDR3 runs to 14 residues. Germline V gene sequence: CDR1 LNHDA, CDR2 SQIVND (reference sequence). V gave up 5 bases and J gave up 4 bases; unmatched junction bases: 7. CDR3 in DNA: TGTGCCAGTAGTTTCCGGGACAGCCTCTATGGCTACACCTTC. As protein: CASSFRDSLYGYTF.

The CDR3 DNA follows: TGTGCCAGCAGTGTAGGAGTCTACAATGAGCAGTTCTTC. Translation: CASSVGVYNEQFF. The V gene is TRBV2, the J gene TRBJ2-1, with D unclear. Deletions cut 4 bases from V and 3 bases from J, with 7 bases between. CDR3 size: 13 residues. Germline-derived CDR1 and CDR2 are SNHLY and FYNNEI. The full variable domain, in which reference TRBV2 and TRBJ2-1 provide the parts outside the CDR3, is EPEVTQTPSHQVTQMGQEVILRCVPISNHLYFYWYRQILGQKVEFLVSFYNNEISEKSEIFDDQFSVERPDGSNFTLKIRSTKLEDSAMYFCASSVGVYNEQFFGPGTRLTVL.

Notes on this clone: A read error may be the cause here, since a much bigger clone is one base away. Other DNA sequences within the sample encode an identical CDR3. V and J are TRBV7-3 and TRBJ1-1; 10 nucleotides line up with TRBD1. The CDR3 covers 14 residues. Per germline, CDR1 SGHTA and CDR2 FQGTGA. The V gene end was trimmed by 3 bases and the J gene end by 3 bases; junction bases not matched to a gene: 1. CDR3 protein: CASSLTGGDTEAFF. The CDR3 DNA sequence: TGTGCCAGCAGCTTGACAGGGGGCGACACTGAAGCTTTCTTT.

The table lists this clone with a few counts. This chain uses TRBV6-1 with TRBJ1-5; TRBD1 matches 10 bases. The V gene end was trimmed by 4 bases and the J gene end by 0 bases; junction bases not matched to a gene: 3. The CDR3 length is 16 residues. CDR1 MNHNS and CDR2 SASEGT come from the germline V gene. This chain's CDR3 is CASSGTGGNSNQPQHF. For the CDR3, the DNA is TGTGCCAGCAGTGGGACAGGGGGAAATAGCAATCAGCCCCAGCATTTT.

This chain joins TRBV6-2 or TRBV6-3 and TRBJ1-4; D is undetermined. From germline, CDR1 is MNHEY and CDR2 SVGEGT. V was cut by 2 bases and J by 8 bases, with 15 bases left in between. The CDR3 is 15 amino acids. The CDR3 DNA is TGTGCCAGCAGTTACGGCCACGGCGGGGAGGAAAAACTGTTTTTT. It encodes CASSYGHGGEEKLFF.

The chain is built from TRBV28 and TRBJ2-1, with TRBD2 matching over 7 bases. Germline V gene sequence: CDR1 MDHEN, CDR2 SYDVKM. The J segment lost 3 bases and the V segment lost 5 bases, leaving 7 bases of the junction unmatched. The CDR3 sequence is 15 residues long. Here the CDR3 DNA reads TGTGCCAGCAGTCCGGGCCGGGAGGTCTACAATGAGCAGTTCTTC. This translates into CASSPGREVYNEQFF.

This clone was observed a few times. The chain employs TRBV28 and TRBJ2-3; TRBD2 might be the D (6 bases). CDR3 length: 17 amino acids. The V end was cut by 6 bases, the J end by 2 bases, with 21 bases between. CDR1 and CDR2 (germline): MDHEN, SYDVKM. The CDR3 loop reads CASSSLTLATPTDTQYF. CDR3 DNA: TGTGCCAGCAGCAGTTTAACCCTAGCGACCCCCACAGATACGCAGTATTTT.

The chain combines TRBV11-2 with TRBJ2-7; 9 nucleotides align to TRBD1. From germline, CDR1 is SGHAT and CDR2 FQNNGV. CDR3 size: 15 residues. V trimming: 5 bases; J trimming: 4 bases; junction bases outside the gene matches: 9. The CDR3 sequence: CASSPGTGYVYEQYF. The DNA for the CDR3 is TGTGCCAGCAGCCCAGGGACAGGGTATGTGTACGAGCAGTACTTC.

This chain links TRBV7-2 with TRBJ1-2; D is perhaps TRBD1 (6 bases). The CDR3 spans 16 residues. Looked up from germline, CDR1 is SGHTA and CDR2 is FQGNSA. The ends were cut back, 5 bases at V and 6 bases at J, with 22 bases in the middle. The CDR3 nucleotides read TGTGCCAGCAGCCCCATGCTGCGCGGAGGGGGGGATGGCTACACCTTC. It specifies CASSPMLRGGGDGYTF.